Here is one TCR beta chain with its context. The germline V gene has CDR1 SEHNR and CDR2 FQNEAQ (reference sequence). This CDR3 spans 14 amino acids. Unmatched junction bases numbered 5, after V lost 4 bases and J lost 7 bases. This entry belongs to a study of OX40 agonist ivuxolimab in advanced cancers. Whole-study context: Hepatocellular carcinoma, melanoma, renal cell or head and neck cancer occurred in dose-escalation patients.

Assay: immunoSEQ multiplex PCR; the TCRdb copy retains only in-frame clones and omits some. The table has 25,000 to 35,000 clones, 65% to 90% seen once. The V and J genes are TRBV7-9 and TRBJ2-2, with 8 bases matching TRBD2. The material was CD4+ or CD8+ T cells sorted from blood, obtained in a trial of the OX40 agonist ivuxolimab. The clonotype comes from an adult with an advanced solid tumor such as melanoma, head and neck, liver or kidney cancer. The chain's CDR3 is CASSSGLAGGELFF. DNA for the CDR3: TGTGCCAGCAGCTCCGGACTAGCCGGCGGGGAGCTGTTTTTT.